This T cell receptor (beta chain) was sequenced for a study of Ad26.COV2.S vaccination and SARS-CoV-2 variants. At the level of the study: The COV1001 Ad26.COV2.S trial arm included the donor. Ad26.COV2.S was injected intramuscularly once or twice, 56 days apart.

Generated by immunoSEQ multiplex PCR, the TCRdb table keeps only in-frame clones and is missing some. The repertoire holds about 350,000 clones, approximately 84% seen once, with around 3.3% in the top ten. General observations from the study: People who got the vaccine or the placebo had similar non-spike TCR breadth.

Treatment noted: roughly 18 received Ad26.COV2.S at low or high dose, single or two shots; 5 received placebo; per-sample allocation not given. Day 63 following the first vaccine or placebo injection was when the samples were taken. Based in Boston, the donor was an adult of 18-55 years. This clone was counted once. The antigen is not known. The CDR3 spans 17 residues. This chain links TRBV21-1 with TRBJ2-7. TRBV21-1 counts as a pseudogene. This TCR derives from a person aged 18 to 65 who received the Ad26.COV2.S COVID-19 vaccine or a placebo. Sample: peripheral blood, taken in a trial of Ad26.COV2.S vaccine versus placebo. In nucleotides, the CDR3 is TGTGCCAGCAGCAAACAGCATAGGCCAGATTGCTCCTACGAGCAGTACTTC. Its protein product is CASSKQHRPDCSYEQYF.